Listed below are T cell receptor beta chains from one sample, sequenced in a study of post-analysis software for immune sequencing data. TCRdb re-called the PCR reads with MiXCR, one entry per CDR3 protein. The profile shows over 150,000 distinct CDR3 sequences, roughly 31% of them singletons. Sequencing was carried out using blood. Every receptor here comes from a girl aged 5-17 years with multiple sclerosis. CDR3s include the opening cysteine and the closing phenylalanine or tryptophan. Part of the rows lack a size; the others show once, few, many or a class for expanded clones.

>16|many|TRBV7-3
CASSLGGLAVYNEQFF
>12|NA|TRBV12-3/TRBV12-4
CASSSGIWEAFF
>13|many|TRBV6-1
CASSDQGGYEQYF
>20|NA|TRBV29-1
CSVEEGTGRSFPVLYDEQYF
>18|many|TRBV6-5
CASSYSAPGLADAYEQYF
>15|few|TRBV11-2
CASSPPRRGADGYTF
>15|few|TRBV7-6
CASSQGGEIAYEQYF
>15|many|TRBV4-2
CASSPFPGGAYEQYF
>14|few|TRBV20-1
CSAATGQADTEAFF
>16|NA|TRBV6-1
CASKRLAGAPPDTQYF
>16|many|TRBV27
CASSLVGPPGHNEQFF
>16|few|TRBV11-2
CASSSSSGSSYNEQFF
>16|NA|TRBV7-8
CASSPTWQVSGTEAFF
>15|few|TRBV3-1
CASRQDRATYNEQFF
>15|NA|TRBV30
CAWMGQNTANYGYTF
>11|many|TRBV29-1
CSVETGAEQYF
>15|few|TRBV27
CASSLSKGTAEKLFF
>17|many|TRBV5-1
CASSLEAPWRDFNEQFF
>12|many|TRBV6-5
CASSRQGETQYF
>16|NA|TRBV9
CASSVAPLGAGNTIYF
>16|many|TRBV20-1
CSARPFLTSVQETQYF
>12|many|TRBV20-1
CSAQYVDAEQYF
>15|many|TRBV20-1
CSVPLPRGLGNEQYF
>14|few|TRBV5-1
CASRRQSDTGELFF
>14|many|TRBV12-3/TRBV12-4
CASSFGSEQETQYF
>13|NA|TRBV5-1
CASRMDSHNGQFF
>13|many|TRBV10-1
CATSDLGSDEQYF
>13|NA|TRBV28
CASSFDSNQPQHF
>17|few|TRBV19
CASSPGVRDRGTDTQYF
>15|few|TRBV4-1
CASSQAAGTNTEAFF
>13|NA|TRBV7-2
CASSRDRGYGYTF
>14|NA|TRBV6-4
CASSDLAGGNEQFF
>12|NA|TRBV20-1
CSARDLTYEQYF
>14|many|TRBV29-1
CRTQRDRGRYEQYF
>12|NA|TRBV7-8
CVSSFQNQPQHF
>16|NA|TRBV15
CATSRGVGGGNTEAFF
>12|few|TRBV2
CASRPREREQFF
>14|NA|TRBV7-8
CASSHNRGADTQYF
>15|NA|TRBV3-1
CASSQRAPSNTEAFF
>12|NA|TRBV28
CASSAGGLEQFF
>13|many|TRBV27
CASSSGTVNEQYF
>13|NA|TRBV7-9
CASSFYKSSEQYF